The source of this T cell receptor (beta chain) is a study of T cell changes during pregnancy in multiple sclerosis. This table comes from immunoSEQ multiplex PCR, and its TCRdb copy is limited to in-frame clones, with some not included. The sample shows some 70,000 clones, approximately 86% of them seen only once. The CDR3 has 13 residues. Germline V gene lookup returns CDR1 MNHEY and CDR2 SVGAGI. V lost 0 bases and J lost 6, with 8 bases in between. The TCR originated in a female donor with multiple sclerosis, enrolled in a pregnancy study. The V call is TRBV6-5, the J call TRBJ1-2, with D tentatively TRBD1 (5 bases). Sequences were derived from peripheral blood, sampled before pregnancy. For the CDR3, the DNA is TGTGCCAGCAGTTACTCGGGGCTTGATGGCTACACCTTC. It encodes CASSYSGLDGYTF.